A selection of T cell receptor beta chains follows, all from one sample in a study of CD8+CD57+ T cells in acquired aplastic anemia. MiXCR, run by TCRdb on the reads, gives a single entry per CDR3 protein. The sample comprises 190,000 or so distinct CDR3 sequences, about 59% of which are singletons, and over 25% rests with the top ten. Sequencing input: sorted CD4+, CD8+, or CD8+CD57+ T cells (not recorded which) from PBMCs. The receptor source for this set is a human donor in good health. CDR3s include the opening cysteine and the closing phenylalanine or tryptophan. Each record gives: J gene, V gene, clone size, CDR3 protein. Clone size, where shown, is once, few, many, or a class for clones that have expanded.

>TRBJ1-2|TRBV10-3|once
CAIRGTENYGYTF
>TRBJ2-7|TRBV7-9|-
CAGSLHPAKGAYEQYF
>TRBJ1-2|TRBV15|-
CATSRSGTSNYGYTF
>TRBJ2-7|TRBV19|-
CASSTLFGRDEQYF
>TRBJ2-5|TRBV7-6|-
CASSSNGGQETQYF
>TRBJ2-3|TRBV2|-
CAGDSGVRTDTQYF
>TRBJ1-1|TRBV9|-
CASSGHRGEAFF
>TRBJ1-6|TRBV6-5|-
CASSYSTGGASNSPLHF
>TRBJ1-6|TRBV19|once
CASSIATDNSPLHF
>TRBJ2-7|TRBV20-1|-
CSASSLREQYF
>TRBJ2-7|TRBV20-1|-
CSAEGRQGQRFYEQYF
>TRBJ2-7|TRBV15|-
CATSRAKDRGYEQYF
>TRBJ2-7|TRBV7-9|-
CASSLFGTSGNYEQYF
>TRBJ1-2|TRBV11-2|-
CASSSRTGSKAQGDGYTF
>TRBJ2-7|TRBV7-2|few
CASSLGQGEAYEQYF
>TRBJ1-3|TRBV7-8|once
CASRQSGVSYGNTIYF